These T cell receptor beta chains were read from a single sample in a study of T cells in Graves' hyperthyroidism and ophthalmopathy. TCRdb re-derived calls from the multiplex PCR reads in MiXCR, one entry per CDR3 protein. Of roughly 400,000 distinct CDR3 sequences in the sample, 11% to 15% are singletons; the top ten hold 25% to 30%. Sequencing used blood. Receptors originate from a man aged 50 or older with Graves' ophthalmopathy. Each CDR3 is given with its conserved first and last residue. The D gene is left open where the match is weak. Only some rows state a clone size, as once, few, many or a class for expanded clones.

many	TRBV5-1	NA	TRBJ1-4	TGCGCCAGCAGCTTGATGGGGGCAGGGGACGAAAAACTGTTTTTT	CASSLMGAGDEKLFF
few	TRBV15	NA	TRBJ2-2	TGTGCCACCGGGGGCCTGACTGGGGGACGCACCGGGGAGCTGTTTTTT	CATGGLTGGRTGELFF
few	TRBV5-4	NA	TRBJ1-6	TGTGCCAGCAGCCCCCGCAGGGGTCGTTCACCCCTCCACTTT	CASSPRRGRSPLHF
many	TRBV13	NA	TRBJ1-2	TGTGCCAGCAGCCCTACGAGAGGGACCAACTATGGCTACACCTTC	CASSPTRGTNYGYTF
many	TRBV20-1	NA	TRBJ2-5	TGCAGTGCTAGAGATCGAGGGTTTAGCGGCGTCCAAGAGACCCAGTACTTC	CSARDRGFSGVQETQYF
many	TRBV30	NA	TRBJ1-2	TGTGCCTATCCATCGGCGGACTATGGCTACACCTTC	CAYPSADYGYTF
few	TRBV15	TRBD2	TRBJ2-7	TGTGCCACCAGGGGTTTAACTAGCGGGAACTCCTGCGAGCAGTACTTC	CATRGLTSGNSCEQYF
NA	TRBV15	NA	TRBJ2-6	TGTGCCACCAGTACCGGCGGCGGGGCCAACGTCCTGACTTTC	CATSTGGGANVLTF
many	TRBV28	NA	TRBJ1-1	TGTGCCAGCAGTTTACCGGCAGCCCTGAACACTGAAGCTTTCTTT	CASSLPAALNTEAFF
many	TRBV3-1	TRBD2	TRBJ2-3	TGTGCCAGCAGCCAGACGGGGGGTACGCAGTATTTT	CASSQTGGTQYF
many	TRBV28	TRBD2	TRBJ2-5	TGTGCCAGCAGTTCTCCATGGTTAGCGGGAGGGTCGCAAGAGACCCAGTACTTC	CASSSPWLAGGSQETQYF
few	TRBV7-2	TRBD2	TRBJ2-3	TGTGCCAGCAGCCAAGGAGTATCGTCTAGCGGGAATACGCAGTATTTT	CASSQGVSSSGNTQYF
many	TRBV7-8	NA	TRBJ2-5	TGTGCCAGCAGCTTATTGGCCACAGCCCAAGAGACCCAGTACTTC	CASSLLATAQETQYF
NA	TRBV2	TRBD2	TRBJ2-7	TGTGCCAGCAGCGACACTAGCGGGAGGGCGTTGGAGCAGTACTTC	CASSDTSGRALEQYF
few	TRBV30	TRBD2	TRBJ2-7	TGTGCCTGGAGTACGACTAGCCATTACGAGCAGTACTTC	CAWSTTSHYEQYF